This TCR beta chain was recorded in a study of cytomegalovirus exposure and HLA in healthy donors. The study ran its PCR with 60 Vbeta and 13 Jbeta primers. Produced via immunoSEQ multiplex PCR; TCRdb's table is partial and in-frame only. The repertoire holds around 170,000 clones, with over 70% as singletons. As concerns this clone: Antigen: not known.

V shed 5 bases and J shed 6 bases, with 15 bases lying between them. CDR1 is SGHVS, CDR2 FQNEAQ, per germline. The CDR3 spans 14 residues. Points from the study as a whole: In an earlier analysis, about 87% or about 30%: the productive usage of most TCR beta V segments. Investigators reported some 150 TCR beta chains as tied to cytomegalovirus. While the bulk of TCR sequences proved rare, some public TCRs turned up in many donors.

This sequence was found in a woman aged 50 to 60 in good health and CMV-seronegative. What was sequenced was PBMCs. This chain joins TRBV7-8 and TRBJ2-3; possible D gene TRBD2, 6 bases. The DNA for the CDR3 is TGTGCCAGCAGCACCGGGACTCGGAGGGATACGCAGTATTTT. Protein product: CASSTGTRRDTQYF.